These T cell receptor beta chains were read from a single sample in a study of T cells in Graves' hyperthyroidism and ophthalmopathy. TCRdb itself ran the multiplex PCR reads through MiXCR, one entry per CDR3 protein. The sample holds around 620,000 distinct CDR3 sequences, about a sixth seen once. The sequenced material came from blood. Source of these receptors: a woman between 25 and 40 years old with Graves' hyperthyroidism. CDR3s include the opening cysteine and the closing phenylalanine or tryptophan. The order of the fields is V gene, D gene, J gene, clone size, CDR3 protein, CDR3 DNA. D genes are given only for firm matches. Rows give clone size only sometimes, using once, few, many, or a class for an expanded clone.

V gene: TRBV28
D gene: -
J gene: TRBJ1-2
clone size: many
CDR3 protein: CASGQDSSNYGYTF
CDR3 DNA: TGTGCCAGCGGCCAGGACAGTTCTAACTATGGCTACACCTTC

V gene: TRBV7-2
D gene: TRBD1
J gene: TRBJ2-7
clone size: -
CDR3 protein: CASSFRTGPYEQYF
CDR3 DNA: TGTGCCAGCAGCTTCCGGACAGGCCCCTACGAGCAGTACTTC

V gene: TRBV9
D gene: TRBD2
J gene: TRBJ2-3
clone size: few
CDR3 protein: CASAGRVLLEGATDTQYF
CDR3 DNA: TGTGCCAGCGCGGGGAGGGTCCTCTTAGAGGGTGCCACAGATACGCAGTATTTT

V gene: TRBV7-9
D gene: TRBD2
J gene: TRBJ2-1
clone size: -
CDR3 protein: CASSAGLAGGRSYNEQFF
CDR3 DNA: TGTGCCAGCAGCGCAGGACTAGCGGGAGGTCGATCCTACAATGAGCAGTTCTTC

V gene: TRBV29-1
D gene: TRBD1
J gene: TRBJ1-2
clone size: many
CDR3 protein: CSDGTGSGYTF
CDR3 DNA: TGCAGCGACGGGACAGGGTCCGGCTACACCTTC

V gene: TRBV2
D gene: -
J gene: TRBJ2-2
clone size: few
CDR3 protein: CASSEDSGVTGELFF
CDR3 DNA: TGTGCCAGCAGTGAGGACAGTGGAGTCACCGGGGAGCTGTTTTTT

V gene: TRBV24-1
D gene: -
J gene: TRBJ2-3
clone size: few
CDR3 protein: CATSDEDQTQYF
CDR3 DNA: TGTGCCACCAGTGACGAGGACCAGACGCAGTATTTT

V gene: TRBV19
D gene: -
J gene: TRBJ2-5
clone size: -
CDR3 protein: CASSILGPTGEGETQYF
CDR3 DNA: TGTGCCAGTAGTATACTGGGACCGACAGGGGAGGGGGAGACCCAGTACTTC

V gene: TRBV6-4
D gene: -
J gene: TRBJ1-2
clone size: -
CDR3 protein: CASSDSPTDGYTF
CDR3 DNA: TGTGCCAGCAGTGACTCCCCGACAGATGGCTACACCTTC

V gene: TRBV4-1
D gene: -
J gene: TRBJ1-3
clone size: few
CDR3 protein: CASSQGGLAGNTIYF
CDR3 DNA: TGCGCCAGCAGCCAAGGGGGGCTCGCTGGAAACACCATATATTTT

V gene: TRBV19
D gene: TRBD2
J gene: TRBJ2-1
clone size: few
CDR3 protein: CATTSGTSGYYNEQFF
CDR3 DNA: TGTGCCACCACTTCCGGGACTAGCGGATATTACAATGAGCAGTTCTTC

V gene: TRBV28
D gene: TRBD2
J gene: TRBJ2-1
clone size: many
CDR3 protein: CASSLLGLAGGNEQFF
CDR3 DNA: TGTGCCAGCAGCCTACTGGGACTAGCGGGAGGGAATGAGCAGTTCTTC

V gene: TRBV2
D gene: TRBD1
J gene: TRBJ1-1
clone size: many
CDR3 protein: CASSGRVQGAPVNTEAFF
CDR3 DNA: TGTGCCAGCAGTGGAAGGGTACAGGGGGCGCCTGTGAACACTGAAGCTTTCTTT

V gene: TRBV28
D gene: -
J gene: TRBJ1-5
clone size: many
CDR3 protein: CASSLSYSNQPQHF
CDR3 DNA: TGTGCCAGCAGTTTGTCGTATAGCAATCAGCCCCAGCATTTT

V gene: TRBV7-9
D gene: TRBD2
J gene: TRBJ2-2
clone size: -
CDR3 protein: CASSSRLAGGGTGELFF
CDR3 DNA: TGTGCCAGCAGCTCGCGTCTAGCGGGAGGTGGCACCGGGGAGCTGTTTTTT

V gene: TRBV7-8
D gene: -
J gene: TRBJ2-2
clone size: -
CDR3 protein: CASSAKGTRGRGTGELFF
CDR3 DNA: TGTGCCAGCAGCGCTAAGGGGACGAGGGGCAGAGGGACCGGGGAGCTGTTTTTT

V gene: TRBV20-1
D gene: TRBD1
J gene: TRBJ2-7
clone size: many
CDR3 protein: CSARGATGGAYEQYF
CDR3 DNA: TGCAGTGCTAGAGGGGCAACAGGGGGCGCCTACGAGCAGTACTTC